Listed below are T cell receptor beta chains from one sample, sequenced in a study of T cell repertoires in cytomegalovirus infection. No antigen is known for these receptors. TCRdb itself ran the reads through MiXCR, one entry per CDR3 protein. The sample lists around 800,000 distinct CDR3 sequences, over 25% seen once, with around 12% in the top ten. Material: cultured CD8+ T cells from PBMCs, obtained from culture after CMV antigen stimulation. These receptors came from a human donor in good health (CMV status not recorded). Some clones in this sample may be carry-over from other donors' samples. CDR3s include the opening cysteine and the closing phenylalanine or tryptophan. The D gene is left open where the match is weak. Part of the rows lack a size; the others show once, few, many or a class for expanded clones.

>TRBD2|TRBJ2-5|TRBV5-6|-
CASSPSGTARRDQYF
TGTGCCAGCAGTCCTAGCGGGACAGCTCGCAGGGACCAGTACTTC
>TRBD1|TRBJ2-1|TRBV11-2|many
CASSMKQGQGAHNEQFF
TGTGCCAGCAGCATGAAGCAGGGACAGGGGGCCCACAATGAGCAGTTCTTC
>-|TRBJ1-4|TRBV20-1|-
CSARIQAPNEKLFF
TGCAGTGCTAGAATTCAGGCACCAAATGAAAAACTGTTTTTT
>-|TRBJ1-3|TRBV19|few
CASRPGPKSSGNTIYF
TGTGCCAGTCGCCCAGGGCCCAAGTCCTCTGGAAACACCATATATTTT
>TRBD1|TRBJ1-2|TRBV11-2|-
CASSPGGQNYGYTF
TGTGCCAGCAGCCCGGGGGGACAGAACTATGGCTACACCTTC
>-|TRBJ2-3|TRBV7-9|few
CASSSPLAASSTDTQYF
TGTGCCAGCAGCTCACCCCTAGCAGCGTCTAGCACAGATACGCAGTATTTT
>-|TRBJ2-7|TRBV7-9|many
CASSLGHLYEQYF
TGTGCCAGCAGCTTAGGACACCTCTACGAGCAGTACTTC
>TRBD1|TRBJ2-4|TRBV11-2|-
CASSSTGEAKNIQYF
TGTGCCAGCAGCTCCACAGGGGAGGCCAAAAACATTCAGTACTTC
>TRBD2|TRBJ2-3|TRBV12-3/TRBV12-4|many
CASSFRLAGESDTQYF
TGTGCCAGCAGTTTCAGACTAGCGGGGGAATCGGATACGCAGTATTTT
>TRBD1|TRBJ1-1|TRBV28|-
CASSFRTGLGTEAFF
TGTGCCAGCAGTTTCCGGACAGGGCTGGGCACTGAAGCTTTCTTT
>TRBD2|TRBJ2-3|TRBV7-2|many
CASSLSHLGTSDTDTQYF
TGTGCCAGCAGCTTATCCCACCTCGGGACTAGCGACACAGATACGCAGTATTTT
>TRBD1|TRBJ2-7|TRBV20-1|many
CSASRDRSPYEQYF
TGCAGTGCTAGCCGGGACAGATCACCCTACGAGCAGTACTTC
>TRBD2|TRBJ2-1|TRBV5-1|once
CASSFGTSAHDEQFF
TGCGCCAGCAGCTTCGGTACTAGCGCCCACGATGAGCAGTTCTTC
>TRBD2|TRBJ2-1|TRBV4-1|few
CASSSRTSGYNEQFF
TGCGCCAGCAGCTCCCGGACTAGCGGTTACAATGAGCAGTTCTTC
>-|TRBJ1-4|TRBV28|-
CASSLGRVSNEKLFF
TGTGCCAGCAGTTTAGGCAGGGTGTCTAATGAAAAACTGTTTTTT
>-|TRBJ1-2|TRBV27|-
CASSFFPHGPDGYTF
TGTGCCAGCAGTTTTTTTCCCCACGGGCCCGATGGCTACACCTTC
>TRBD1|TRBJ1-2|TRBV14|-
CASSQEHLDRNPYYGYTF
TGTGCCAGCAGCCAAGAGCATCTGGACAGGAACCCATACTATGGCTACACCTTC
>TRBD2|TRBJ2-7|TRBV7-8|-
CASSLRGVRGVYEQYF
TGTGCCAGCAGCCTTCGGGGGGTGCGGGGGGTGTACGAGCAGTACTTC
>TRBD1|TRBJ1-5|TRBV7-8|many
CASSTRGQQNQPQHF
TGTGCCAGCAGCACGCGGGGACAGCAAAATCAGCCCCAGCATTTT
>TRBD1|TRBJ1-1|TRBV6-1|few
CASSGYRGETEAFF
TGTGCCAGCAGTGGCTACAGGGGTGAGACTGAAGCTTTCTTT
>TRBD2|TRBJ2-1|TRBV5-1|-
CACYRGDSINEQFF
TGCGCCTGCTACCGGGGGGACTCAATCAATGAGCAGTTCTTC
>-|TRBJ2-1|TRBV29-1|-
CSVVTVPSPRNGGRNEQFF
TGCAGCGTTGTTACGGTCCCAAGCCCGAGAAACGGAGGGCGGAATGAGCAGTTCTTC
>TRBD1|TRBJ1-6|TRBV9|-
CASSALTGRHSPLHF
TGTGCCAGCAGCGCCTTGACAGGGCGACACTCACCCCTCCACTTT
>TRBD2|TRBJ2-1|TRBV6-6|-
CASGGGLAGRNEQFF
TGTGCCAGCGGGGGGGGGTTGGCTGGGCGGAATGAGCAGTTCTTC
>-|TRBJ1-1|TRBV7-9|-
CVSSQTPGRANTEAFF
TGTGTCAGCAGCCAAACCCCGGGTAGGGCGAACACTGAAGCTTTCTTT
>TRBD1|TRBJ1-1|TRBV7-8|many
CASSPTGTEAFF
TGTGCCAGCAGTCCGACAGGGACTGAAGCTTTCTTT
>TRBD2|TRBJ2-5|TRBV19|-
CASNVLGLAAPQYF
TGTGCCAGTAATGTCTTGGGACTAGCGGCCCCCCAGTACTTC
>TRBD1|TRBJ1-1|TRBV6-6|-
CASREWTGKGTEAFF
TGTGCCAGCAGGGAATGGACAGGGAAGGGAACTGAAGCTTTCTTT
>-|TRBJ2-1|TRBV6-1|-
CATSIRGYNEQFF
TGTGCCACCAGCATTAGGGGATACAATGAGCAGTTCTTC
>-|TRBJ1-5|TRBV7-4|-
CASSSGDWNQPQHF
TGTGCCAGCAGCTCAGGCGACTGGAATCAGCCCCAGCATTTT
>TRBD1|TRBJ1-2|TRBV27|-
CASMTGGGNGYTF
TGTGCCAGTATGACAGGGGGCGGAAATGGCTACACCTTC
>TRBD2|TRBJ2-3|TRBV6-2/TRBV6-3|many
CASSYKRGGPDTQYF
TGTGCCAGCAGTTACAAGCGGGGGGGCCCAGATACGCAGTATTTT
>-|TRBJ2-3|TRBV27|-
CASSPHGTLFSTDTQYF
TGTGCCAGCAGTCCGCACGGGACACTTTTTAGCACAGATACGCAGTATTTT
>TRBD2|TRBJ2-2|TRBV3-1|few
CASSQEKLAGDFTGELFF
TGTGCCAGCAGCCAAGAAAAACTAGCGGGGGACTTCACCGGGGAGCTGTTTTTT
>TRBD1|TRBJ1-5|TRBV12-3/TRBV12-4|-
CASNPGQDNQPQHF
TGTGCCAGCAACCCTGGACAGGACAATCAGCCCCAGCATTTT
>-|TRBJ2-5|TRBV29-1|-
CSVGGTADQETQYF
TGCAGCGTAGGCGGGACAGCGGATCAAGAGACCCAGTACTTC
>-|TRBJ2-5|TRBV7-2|-
CVSSPSWSGVETQYF
TGTGTCAGCAGCCCGAGTTGGTCGGGGGTAGAGACCCAGTACTTC